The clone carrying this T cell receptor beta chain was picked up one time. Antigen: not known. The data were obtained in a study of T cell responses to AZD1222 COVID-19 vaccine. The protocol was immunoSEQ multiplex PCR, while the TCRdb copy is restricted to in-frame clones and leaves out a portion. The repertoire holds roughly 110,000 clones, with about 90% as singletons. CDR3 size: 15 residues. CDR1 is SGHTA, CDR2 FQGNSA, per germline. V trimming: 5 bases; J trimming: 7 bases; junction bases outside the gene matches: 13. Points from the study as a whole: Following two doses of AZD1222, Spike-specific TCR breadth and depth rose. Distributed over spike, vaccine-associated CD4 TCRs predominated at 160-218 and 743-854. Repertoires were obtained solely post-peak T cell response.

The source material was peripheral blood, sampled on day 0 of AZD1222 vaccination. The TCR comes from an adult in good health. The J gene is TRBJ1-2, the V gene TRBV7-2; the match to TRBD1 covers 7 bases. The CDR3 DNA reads TGTGCCAGCAGCCAGCGGGACAGATCGGGGTTTGGCTACACCTTC. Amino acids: CASSQRDRSGFGYTF.